This TCR beta chain was identified during a study of shared clonotypes between healthy human individuals. Findings and limits, study-wide: Sampling included only blood; tissue repertoires likely differ.

Concerning this clone: The antigen remains unidentified.

Repertoires were generated with immunoSEQ multiplex PCR, while TCRdb's copy carries only in-frame clones and drops some. The repertoire consists of 800,000 to 950,000 clones, with just over 95% occurring once and the leading ten covering about 0.22%. Germline CDR1 PRHDT, CDR2 FYEKMQ (reference sequence). The V and J ends lost 5 bases and 0 bases respectively, with 8 bases between them. This CDR3 comprises 13 residues. CD45RO-negative CD8 cells positively selected for CCR7 made up the naive population, which excluded terminally differentiated effector memory CD45RA+ cells. The TCR comes from a man aged 30 to 45 in good health. The chain uses TRBV13 and TRBJ2-7; D is unclear. Sequenced: naive CD8+ T cells sorted from blood. DNA of the CDR3: TGTGCCAGCAGCCCGGGTTCCTCCTACGAGCAGTACTTC. Its translation: CASSPGSSYEQYF.